This TCR beta chain was recovered during a study of beta chain features in type 1 diabetes. Study-level points and caveats: For Type 1 diabetes patients, all four CD4+ subsets carried TCRB CDR3s that were moderately but significantly shorter.

Germline V gives CDR1 SQVTM, CDR2 ANQGSEA. CDR3 length equals 15 residues. Trimming stripped 8 bases from V and 2 bases from J, with 19 bases between. As every portion of the isolated RNA was reverse transcribed, the sequencing read expressed TCRB transcripts. The assay was immunoSEQ multiplex PCR, and TCRdb's table has in-frame clones only and misses some. The table shows 500,000 to 850,000 clones, with over 13% occurring only once. Turning to this clone: The antigen remains undetermined.

The source of this sequence is a man aged 18 to 35 with type 1 diabetes. Input material: naive CD4+ T cells from blood. This rearrangement joins TRBV29-1 to TRBJ2-1, with D perhaps TRBD1 (6 bases). The CDR3 is CSQRARTDAYNEQFF. CDR3 in DNA: TGCAGCCAGAGAGCCAGGACAGACGCCTACAATGAGCAGTTCTTC.